These 30 T cell receptor beta chains originate from one sample sequenced in a study of metastatic and nonmetastatic thyroid tumors. Treatment of any kind had been given to no patient before thyroid surgery. Using MiXCR, TCRdb reanalyzed the PCR reads. The profile shows 24,000 or so clones, approximately 20% of them singletons. The specimen was blood. Source of these receptors: a female donor with papillary thyroid cancer or a benign thyroid nodule (not recorded which). Some clones in this sample may be carry-over from other donors' samples.

J is TRBJ2-7 and V is TRBV6-1; D may be TRBD1 (6 bases). Germline CDR1 is MNHNS and CDR2 is SASEGT. The CDR3 totals 15 residues. With 2 bases removed from V and 5 bases from J, the gap between germline ends came to 16 bases. For the CDR3, the DNA is TGTGCCAGCAGTGAAAATGGGGGCTCATCCCACGAGCAGTACTTC. Translated, it gives CASSENGGSSHEQYF.

The gene calls are TRBV29-1 and TRBJ2-6; 9 bases match TRBD1. The junction had 13 bases not matched to a gene; V was cut back by 8 bases and J by 2 bases. This CDR3 contains 17 residues. CDR1 and CDR2 from the germline V gene are SQVTM and ANQGSEA. This chain's CDR3 is CSSSQGTGKTGANVLTF. CDR3 nucleotides: TGCAGCTCCAGCCAGGGGACAGGGAAGACTGGGGCCAACGTCCTGACTTTC.

This clone came up a few times. This chain connects TRBV2 to TRBJ2-1, with D hard to call. This CDR3 region has 14 residues. The V end was cut by 3 bases, the J end by 4 bases, with 10 bases between. Germline lookup yields CDR1 SNHLY and CDR2 FYNNEI. CDR3 nucleotides: TGTGCCAGCAGTGATTCTGTTGGGTACAATGAGCAGTTCTTC. Translation: CASSDSVGYNEQFF. Based on the CDR3 plus reference TRBV2 and TRBJ2-1, the full variable domain is EPEVTQTPSHQVTQMGQEVILRCVPISNHLYFYWYRQILGQKVEFLVSFYNNEISEKSEIFDDQFSVERPDGSNFTLKIRSTKLEDSAMYFCASSDSVGYNEQFFGPGTRLTVL.

This clone was seen a few times. The CDR3 DNA sequence: TGTGCCTCCCGGACAGGGGAGGTCTACGAGCAGTACTTC. It specifies CASRTGEVYEQYF. This chain joins TRBV6-1 and TRBJ2-7; 9 bases map to TRBD1. The CDR3 sequence is 13 residues long. Germline V gene sequence: CDR1 MNHNS, CDR2 SASEGT. After removal of 11 bases from V and 3 bases from J, the junction contained 8 bases not matched to a gene.

This clone has ten or more counts. A read error may account for a junction end that differs from germline. The chain employs TRBV7-2 and TRBJ2-1; no clear D gene. The CDR3 is 13 residues long. From germline, CDR1 is SGHTA and CDR2 FQGNSA. The CDR3 nucleotides read TGTGTCAGCAGCTTAGAGGCCAAAAATGAGCAGTTCTTC. Residues: CVSSLEAKNEQFF.

This clone was detected once. Sequence at one end of the junction differs from germline and may be a read error. This sequence joins TRBV7-2 and TRBJ1-6, with a possible D match to TRBD1 (5 bases). The CDR3 sequence is 15 residues long. CDR1 and CDR2 from the germline V gene are SGHTA and FQGNSA. In DNA, the CDR3 is TGTCCCAGCAGCATCGAACATGGGGCGATTTCACCCCTCCACTTT. Residues: CPSSIEHGAISPLHF.

This clone is medium-sized (0.01 to 0.1%). A junction end diverges from the germline sequence, so it may reflect a read error. The CDR3 loop is CASSKAGVAEAFF. CDR3 coding DNA: TGTGCCAGCAGTAAAGCAGGGGTAGCTGAAGCTTTCTTT. This chain uses TRBV6-1 with TRBJ1-1; perhaps TRBD1 as D (6 bases). CDR1 is MNHNS, CDR2 SASEGT, per germline. The CDR3 has 13 residues.

Notes on this clone: A much larger clone differs from this one at a single base, so this may be a read error. The V call is TRBV12-3 or TRBV12-4, the J call TRBJ2-1, with 10 bases fitting TRBD2. The CDR3 runs to 15 residues. The V gene end was trimmed by 6 bases and the J gene end by 10 bases; junction bases not matched to a gene: 12. The CDR3 DNA sequence: TGTGCCAGCAGCCCGGGACTAGCGTGCCCTAGGGAGCAGTTCTTC. Encoded protein: CASSPGLACPREQFF.

This clone was counted ten times or more. This same CDR3 is encoded by further DNA sequences in the sample. The chain uses TRBV13 and TRBJ2-1; 9 bases line up with TRBD2. Germline-derived CDR1 and CDR2 are PRHDT and FYEKMQ (reference sequence). Germline trimming cut 5 bases from V and 4 bases from J; bases unmatched to any gene: 3. This CDR3 has 14 residues. The CDR3 DNA reads TGTGCCAGCAGCATTAGCGGGGGATACAATGAGCAGTTCTTC. Translation gives CASSISGGYNEQFF.

The chain combines TRBV7-3 with TRBJ2-5, with 10 bases aligning to TRBD2. CDR1 and CDR2 from the germline V gene are SGHTA and FQGTGA. This CDR3 is built from 14 residues. V was pared by 5 bases and J by 5 bases, with 5 bases of the junction left unmatched. CDR3 region: CASSATSGAETQYF. In DNA, the CDR3 is TGTGCCAGCAGCGCCACTAGCGGGGCGGAGACCCAGTACTTC.

The table lists this clone with a few counts. V gene TRBV28 combines with J gene TRBJ1-5, with a weak D call TRBD1 (6 bases). This CDR3 is built from 13 residues. CDR1 is MDHEN, CDR2 SYDVKM, per germline. V lost 6 bases and J lost 7, with 13 bases in between. CDR3 DNA sequence: TGTGCCAGCAGCTTGTCGGGGGGCCAGCCCCAGCATTTT. Its protein product is CASSLSGGQPQHF. Complete variable domain (other parts from reference TRBV28 and TRBJ1-5): DVKVTQSSRYLVKRTGEKVFLECVQDMDHENMFWYRQDPGLGLRLIYFSYDVKMKEKGDIPEGYSVSREKKERFSLILESASTNQTSMYLCASSLSGGQPQHFGDGTRLSIL.

With respect to this clone: Mismatch with germline at one junction end may stem from a read error. CDR3 region: CASSFYENTEAVF. Here the CDR3 DNA reads TGTGCAAGCAGCTTCTATGAGAACACTGAAGCTGTCTTT. The rearrangement joins TRBV7-2 to TRBJ1-1; no firm D call. The CDR3 spans 13 residues. Per germline, CDR1 SGHTA and CDR2 FQGNSA. The whole variable domain, remainder taken from reference TRBV7-2 and TRBJ1-1, is GAGVSQSPSNKVTEKGKDVELRCDPISGHTALYWYRQSLGQGLEFLIYFQGNSAPDKSGLPSDRFSAERTGGSVSTLTIQRTQQEDSAVYLCASSFYENTEAVFGQGTRLTVV.

The V and J genes are TRBV20-1 and TRBJ1-4; D uncertain. Germline V gene sequence: CDR1 DFQATT, CDR2 SNEGSKA (reference sequence). The CDR3 is 15 amino acids. The V and J ends lost 2 bases and 3 bases respectively, with 13 bases between them. CDR3 sequence reads: CSARRSWAANEKLFF. Here the CDR3 DNA reads TGCAGTGCTAGACGCAGTTGGGCAGCTAATGAAAAACTGTTTTTT.

V gene TRBV5-1 combines with J gene TRBJ1-2; possibly TRBD1 for D (5 bases). Germline-derived CDR1 and CDR2 are SGHRS and YFSETQ. The CDR3 is 13 amino acids. V dropped 4 bases and J dropped 8 bases, with 15 bases sitting between them. CDR3 DNA: TGCGCCAGCAGCATTAGCAGGGAGGTAGGCTACACCTTC. Translation gives CASSISREVGYTF.

About this clone: The junction departs from germline at one end; a sequencing error may be responsible. The genes are TRBV9 and TRBJ1-4, with D perhaps TRBD1 (5 bases). This CDR3 region has 14 residues. From germline, CDR1 is SGDLS and CDR2 YYNGEE. The CDR3 DNA follows: TGTGCCAGCAGCGAGAAAGGGGACGGGGAAAAAATGTTTTTT. It specifies CASSEKGDGEKMFF.

Of note for this clone: A read error is likely, as this CDR3 ends without the conserved phenylalanine or tryptophan. This rearrangement joins TRBV6-1 to TRBJ1-3; D is undetermined. V was trimmed by 5 bases and J by 4 bases, leaving 15 bases between them. Germline CDR1 is MNHNS and CDR2 is SASEGT. The CDR3 is 15 residues long. The CDR3 reads CASSTAVWQGNTIYS. CDR3 sequence (DNA): TGTGCCAGCAGTACGGCAGTATGGCAAGGAAACACCATATATTCT.

This clone occurred many times. Other DNA sequences in the sample encode the same CDR3. In DNA form, the CDR3 reads TGCAGCGCCGCGGGACGGGTGAACACTGAAGCTTTCTTT. Translating it yields CSAAGRVNTEAFF. The chain uses TRBV29-1 and TRBJ1-1, with D perhaps TRBD1 (5 bases). The CDR3 spans 13 residues. Germline V CDR1 and CDR2: SQVTM, ANQGSEA. The V gene lost 7 bases and the J gene lost 0 bases, with 12 bases spanning the gap.

A word on this clone: In this CDR3 the conserved last residue, phenylalanine or tryptophan, is missing, so a read error is likely. The CDR3 DNA sequence: TGTGCCAGCAGTGACTTAGCGGGGGGGCCAACATATACGCAGTATTTA. It is translated as CASSDLAGGPTYTQYL. V is TRBV6-4 and J is TRBJ2-3, with 11 bases fitting TRBD2. V shed 1 base and J 7 bases; nucleotides not matched to a gene: 7. This CDR3 comprises 16 residues. CDR1 and CDR2 from the germline V gene are MRHNA and SNTAGT.

This clone occurred many times. CDR3 in amino acids: CASSPAGGYGYTF. CDR3 coding DNA: TGTGCCAGCAGTCCGGCAGGGGGCTATGGCTACACCTTC. The chain combines TRBV3-1 with TRBJ1-2; TRBD1 agrees at 7 bases. V lost 6 bases and J lost 4; bases outside the gene matches: 5. Per the germline V gene, CDR1 is LGHDT and CDR2 is YNNKEL (reference sequence). This CDR3 is 13 amino acids long.

Many counts were recorded for this clone. The chain links TRBV4-2 to TRBJ2-3; 10 bases map to TRBD2. J lost 9 bases, V lost 0 bases, and 9 bases had no gene match. CDR1 and CDR2 (germline): LGHNA, YNFKEQ. The CDR3 covers 16 residues. This CDR3 is CASSQDKFGTSATQYF. The CDR3 DNA reads TGTGCCAGCAGCCAAGATAAATTCGGGACTAGCGCAACGCAGTATTTT.

Ten or more counts support this clone. The genes are TRBV19 and TRBJ2-1; 8 nucleotides match TRBD1. Trimming at V came to 5 bases and at J to 5 bases, leaving 5 bases not matched to a gene. CDR1 is LNHDA, CDR2 SQIVND, per germline (reference sequence). CDR3 size: 14 residues. The DNA for the CDR3 is TGTGCCAGTAGTGACAGGGGATTAGACAATGAGCAGTTCTTC. This translates into CASSDRGLDNEQFF.

At least ten counts were recorded for this clone. The rearrangement links TRBV7-2 to TRBJ2-1; D is undetermined. The length of the CDR3 is 16 residues. V lost 3 bases, J lost 0 bases, and 12 bases lay in between. CDR1 SGHTA and CDR2 FQGNSA come from the germline V gene. The chain's CDR3 is CASSFPYMSSYNEQFF. The CDR3 DNA sequence: TGTGCCAGCAGCTTCCCCTATATGAGCTCCTACAATGAGCAGTTCTTC.

The chain combines TRBV28 with TRBJ1-2; perhaps TRBD1 as D (6 bases). V lost 2 bases, J lost 5 bases, and 12 bases lay in between. This CDR3 contains 14 residues. CDR1 and CDR2 from the germline V gene are MDHEN and SYDVKM. CDR3 sequence: CASSLAGAWYGYTF. Written as DNA, the CDR3 is TGTGCCAGCAGTTTAGCGGGGGCTTGGTATGGCTACACCTTC.

This clone was recorded a few times. For the CDR3, the DNA is TGTGCCAGCAGGCTCCCCAGGGGGTCCACTGAAGCTTTCTTT. Its translation is CASRLPRGSTEAFF. V and J are TRBV28 and TRBJ1-1; TRBD1 aligns across 7 bases. Germline V CDR1 and CDR2: MDHEN, SYDVKM. J gave up 4 bases and V 6 bases, and 8 bases lay outside the gene matches. This CDR3 region has 14 residues.

In regard to this clone: This may be a read error: a much more frequent sequence differs by one nucleotide. The chain links TRBV7-2 to TRBJ2-3, with no clear D. Germline V gene lookup returns CDR1 SGHTA and CDR2 FQGNSA. Trimming removed 5 bases at V and 3 bases at J, with 12 bases between. There are 14 residues in the CDR3. Written as DNA, the CDR3 is TGTGCCAGCAGCCCCAGACACGGGACAGATACGCAGTATTTT. Translated, it gives CASSPRHGTDTQYF.

This clone was counted many times. The chain employs TRBV2 and TRBJ2-1, with 12 bases identical to TRBD2. Germline CDR1 is SNHLY and CDR2 is FYNNEI. This CDR3 contains 12 residues. V lost 6 bases, J lost 9 bases, and 0 bases stayed unmatched. Written as DNA, the CDR3 is TGTGCCAGCAGGACTAGCGGGAGTGAGCAGTTCTTC. Translated, it gives CASRTSGSEQFF. The full variable domain, completed using reference TRBV2 and TRBJ2-1, is EPEVTQTPSHQVTQMGQEVILRCVPISNHLYFYWYRQILGQKVEFLVSFYNNEISEKSEIFDDQFSVERPDGSNFTLKIRSTKLEDSAMYFCASRTSGSEQFFGPGTRLTVL.

This chain links TRBV15 with TRBJ1-3; 9 bases fit TRBD1. V gave up 6 bases and J gave up 3 bases; unmatched junction bases: 6. The CDR3 length is 15 residues. Germline assignment: CDR1 LNHNV and CDR2 YYDKDF (reference sequence). DNA for the CDR3: TGTGCCACCAGGAGGGACAGGGCGGATGGAAACACCATATATTTT. Translating gives CATRRDRADGNTIYF.

This clone showed up many times. The chain joins TRBV20-1 to TRBJ2-1; 8 positions match TRBD2. V lost 3 bases to trimming and J lost 0 bases; unmatched junction nucleotides: 1. Germline assignment: CDR1 DFQATT and CDR2 SNEGSKA (reference sequence). The CDR3 consists of 14 residues. The DNA of the CDR3 is TGCAGTGCTAGCGGGAGGGCCTCCTACAATGAGCAGTTCTTC. This sequence encodes CSASGRASYNEQFF.

This clone was found many times. The rearrangement links TRBV10-2 to TRBJ1-5; D possibly corresponds to TRBD1 (5 bases). Germline V lookup: CDR1 WSHSY, CDR2 SAAADI. The CDR3 contains 14 residues. With 5 bases removed from V and 5 bases from J, the gap between germline ends came to 13 bases. In DNA form, the CDR3 reads TGCGCCAGCAGTTGGGGGGGTTTGGATCAGCCCCAGCATTTT. It encodes CASSWGGLDQPQHF.

Ten or more counts support this clone. This sequence joins TRBV15 and TRBJ2-1; D possibly corresponds to TRBD2 (6 bases). Per germline, CDR1 LNHNV and CDR2 YYDKDF (reference sequence). This CDR3 spans 14 amino acids. Trimming shortened V by 6 bases and J by 7 bases, and 16 bases separated the two germline ends. The chain's CDR3 is CATRPRGLGNEQFF. The CDR3 nucleotides read TGTGCCACCAGGCCGAGGGGACTGGGGAATGAGCAGTTCTTC.